This paragraph covers one T cell receptor (beta chain) sequence. Its antigen is unknown. These data belong to a study of CD8 T cells in ankylosing spondylitis. Overall study results and limits: The clones that were linked to disease were reported to be significantly enriched in matched synovial fluid samples from ankylosing spondylitis patients. A TCR beta motif made of about 8 highly homologous variants seemed typical of ankylosing spondylitis blood.

The length of the CDR3 is 13 residues. Trimming removed 6 bases from V and 5 bases from J, with 10 bases in between. It was by quantitative 5'-RACE with molecular barcodes that TCR beta libraries were made. TCRdb re-analysed the 5' RACE reads in MiXCR, keeping a single row per CDR3 protein. The data hold about 400,000 distinct CDR3 sequences, with 20% observed a single time. The chain recombines TRBV12-3 or TRBV12-4 with TRBJ2-2, with a weak D call TRBD1 (6 bases). This receptor was identified in a male donor with ankylosing spondylitis or in good health (not recorded which). The sample was blood, either unsorted or a sorted T cell fraction (not recorded which). CDR3 DNA sequence: TGTGCCAGCAGGGGACAAATTACCGGGGAGCTGTTTTTT. Protein sequence: CASRGQITGELFF.